This T cell receptor beta chain was documented in a study of blood T cells in healthy people across ages. General study points: Naive T cell percentage showed a strong correlation with the diversity of TCR beta. Naive and antigen-experienced cells were not separated, limiting conclusive comparison. Long-lived donors carried more naive CD4+ cells and greater diversity than aged donors.

Primed by a sample-barcoded 5' primer and a J-beta primer mix, a second PCR proceeded for about 7 to 11 cycles. One entry per CDR3 protein, called by TCRdb with MiXCR from the 5' RACE reads. The sample has about 640,000 distinct CDR3 sequences; about 30% are singletons. Staff drew around 10 milliliters of peripheral blood from each donor. Worth noting for this clonotype: Its antigen is currently unknown.

What was sequenced was blood. This clonotype originated in a woman aged 80 or over in good health.

The CDR3: CASSLGRKKETQYF. For the CDR3, the DNA is TGTGCCAGCAGCTTAGGCCGCAAGAAAGAGACCCAGTACTTC. V usage is TRBV13 and J usage is TRBJ2-5; the D is unclear. The CDR3 sequence is 14 residues long. Trimming took 0 bases from V and 3 from J, leaving 8 bases between them. Germline V gene sequence: CDR1 PRHDT, CDR2 FYEKMQ (reference sequence).